A selection of T cell receptor beta chains follows, all from one sample in a study of cytomegalovirus exposure and HLA in healthy donors. Measured with immunoSEQ multiplex PCR; TCRdb has only the in-frame clones, and not every one. The sample yields under 80,000 clones, approximately 94% seen once. The sample taken for sequencing was PBMCs. The origin of the receptors is a woman aged 18 to 35 in good health and CMV-seropositive. Each CDR3 is given without its conserved first and last residue. For some rows the clone size is stated as once, few or many, or as a class when expanded; others skip it.

>TRBV4-3|NA|TRBJ2-7
ASSQVERSYEQY
>TRBV25-1|NA|TRBJ2-2
ASSDGQGHGELF
>TRBV29-1|NA|TRBJ2-3
SDGTGTSGNTDTQY
>TRBV28|NA|TRBJ2-1
ASSSKGTSGRVGQF
>TRBV7-2|NA|TRBJ2-7
ASSLTRMSYEQY
>TRBV28|once|TRBJ2-7
ASSSLYEQY
>TRBV5-4|NA|TRBJ2-7
ASSLGGLAGMNEQY
>TRBV30|NA|TRBJ2-7
AWSRQGPYEQY
>TRBV4-2|NA|TRBJ2-7
ASSQAALADPYEQY
>TRBV18|NA|TRBJ1-2
ASSPSRDQGGYGYT
>TRBV7-2|NA|TRBJ2-7
ASSLGGIGTITTYEQY
>TRBV7-2|NA|TRBJ1-1
ASSDARNRNTEAF
>TRBV11-3|once|TRBJ1-1
ASNLVRGSNTEAF
>TRBV14|NA|TRBJ2-7
ASSQGTGKGSYEQY
>TRBV7-2|NA|TRBJ2-7
ASSLRLAGVRDEQY
>TRBV5-6|NA|TRBJ2-1
ASSYRAGGSSYNEQF
>TRBV5-8|NA|TRBJ1-4
ASSLKAREKLF
>TRBV4-3|NA|TRBJ1-1
ASSQDYTVTEAF
>TRBV19|NA|TRBJ1-2
ASSRGGGSNYGYT
>TRBV19|NA|TRBJ2-3
ASAPRDRGTDTQY
>TRBV9|NA|TRBJ2-5
ASSETSQETQY
>TRBV11-3|NA|TRBJ2-3
ASKAGGAGDTQY
>TRBV7-9|NA|TRBJ1-2
ASSLATYGYT
>TRBV19|NA|TRBJ1-1
ASGQSEGNTEAF
>TRBV9|once|TRBJ2-3
ASSVGWDSYTDTQY
>TRBV4-1|once|TRBJ1-6
ASSQPHASGSPLH
>TRBV7-3|NA|TRBJ1-2
ASRSTANYGYT
>TRBV29-1|once|TRBJ2-3
SAPPMGGLTDTQY
>TRBV5-4|NA|TRBJ1-3
ASSRPDGFSGNTIY
>TRBV4-3|NA|TRBJ2-7
ASSQVGLRSYEQY
>TRBV10-3|NA|TRBJ2-7
AISPRLAGVSYEQY
>TRBV6-6|NA|TRBJ1-5
ASSPPRGQPQH
>TRBV4-2|NA|TRBJ2-7
ASSPKLWAGVSSYEQY
>TRBV28|NA|TRBJ2-7
ASRDLPYEQY
>TRBV11-2|NA|TRBJ2-7
ASSLDSQGLTYEQY
>TRBV6-5|NA|TRBJ1-2
ASSSTADRGVSGYT
>TRBV7-3|once|TRBJ2-1
ASSPQGLAGDHNEQF
>TRBV5-1|NA|TRBJ2-7
ASSLNRVHEQY
>TRBV4-3|NA|TRBJ1-1
ASSPVGGRTEAF
>TRBV7-2|NA|TRBJ2-7
ASSLGGPYEQY
>TRBV4-3|NA|TRBJ1-5
ASSQGQGFNQPQH
>TRBV5-4|NA|TRBJ1-2
ASSPRTANYGYT
>TRBV2|few|TRBJ2-7
ASSDEQGSEQY
>TRBV7-3|NA|TRBJ2-7
ASSPKTVLRHEQY
>TRBV9|NA|TRBJ1-1
ASSEGQTNTEAF
>TRBV19|NA|TRBJ2-3
ASSEGGLFTDTQY